Described below is a single T cell receptor (beta chain) sequence and its context. Its antigen is undetermined. Produced via immunoSEQ multiplex PCR; TCRdb's table is partial and in-frame only. The sample has 180,000 or so clones, 88% seen once. These data belong to a study of T cell responses to AZD1222 COVID-19 vaccine. Study-level points and caveats: With two AZD1222 doses given, Spike-specific TCR breadth and depth both rose. A mostly white British donor set with more females was recruited, and clonal diversity was possibly underestimated. Only a handful of AZD1222 recipients were seropositive at baseline. Every sample of the repertoires postdated the peak T cell response.

Germline-derived CDR1 and CDR2 are SGHNT and YYREEE (reference sequence). The V and J ends lost 4 bases and 0 bases respectively, with 14 bases between them. This CDR3 spans 17 amino acids. Sequencing was performed on peripheral blood, taken on day 0 of AZD1222 vaccination. This TCR was sampled from an adult in good health. This chain uses TRBV5-4 with TRBJ2-6; D possibly corresponds to TRBD2 (6 bases). For the CDR3, the DNA is TGTGCCAGCAGCCTCCTTGGGACTTACTCTGGGGCCAACGTCCTGACTTTC. This codes for CASSLLGTYSGANVLTF. Full variable domain (rest looked up from reference TRBV5-4 and TRBJ2-6): ETGVTQSPTHLIKTRGQQVTLRCSSQSGHNTVSWYQQALGQGPQFIFQYYREEENGRGNFPPRFSGLQFPNYSSELNVNALELDDSALYLCASSLLGTYSGANVLTFGAGSRLTVL.